The rows below give T cell receptor beta chains drawn from one sample of a study of chemoradiotherapy in HPV16-positive cancers. TCRdb's copy holds only in-frame clones and misses some; the assay was immunoSEQ multiplex PCR. The sample carries about 12,000 clones, 75% to 80% recorded once. Sampling was performed from a patient who underwent chemoradiotherapy. The receptors shown here come from a human donor with HPV-associated anogenital cancer. The CDR3 runs from the conserved cysteine through the conserved F or W. Fields, in order: D gene, V gene, CDR3 length, clone size, J gene, CDR3 protein, CDR3 DNA. A D gene is named only where the DNA matches it firmly. The size of a clone is reported for some rows only, either as once, few or many, or as a class for expanded clones.

NA	TRBV10-3	13	NA	TRBJ1-3	CAISEGSGNTIYF	TGTGCCATCAGTGAAGGGTCGGGAAACACCATATATTTT
NA	TRBV4-3	16	NA	TRBJ1-5	CASSQGRGLSNQPQHF	TGCGCCAGCAGCCAAGGGAGGGGCCTTAGCAATCAGCCCCAGCATTTT
NA	TRBV29-1	13	NA	TRBJ2-3	CSVEPRSTDTQYF	TGCAGCGTTGAACCACGGAGCACAGATACGCAGTATTTT
TRBD2	TRBV2	15	NA	TRBJ2-2	CASGLADPNTGELFF	TGTGCCAGCGGACTAGCGGATCCGAACACCGGGGAGCTGTTTTTT
TRBD2	TRBV7-2	17	NA	TRBJ2-1	CASSLGGASGSVREQFF	TGTGCCAGCAGCTTAGGGGGGGCTAGCGGGAGTGTACGTGAGCAGTTCTTC
TRBD2	TRBV28	12	NA	TRBJ2-3	CASSLAGNTQYF	TGTGCCAGCAGTCTAGCGGGGAATACGCAGTATTTT
TRBD1	TRBV12-5	15	NA	TRBJ1-5	CASGLAGQGRQPQHF	TGTGCTAGTGGTTTGGCGGGACAGGGGCGCCAGCCCCAGCATTTT
TRBD2	TRBV7-6	15	NA	TRBJ2-1	CASSSSGGASNEQFF	TGTGCCAGCAGCTCCAGCGGGGGGGCCAGTAATGAGCAGTTCTTC
NA	TRBV18	15	NA	TRBJ2-1	CASSPSAAAYNEQFF	TGTGCCAGCTCCCCTAGCGCAGCTGCCTACAATGAGCAGTTCTTC
TRBD1	TRBV7-2	14	few	TRBJ2-7	CASSRDRPPYEQYF	TGTGCCAGCAGCCGGGACAGGCCTCCCTACGAGCAGTACTTC
NA	TRBV19	13	NA	TRBJ1-1	CASSTGGGSEAFF	TGTGCCAGTAGTACCGGGGGGGGCTCCGAAGCTTTCTTT
TRBD1	TRBV15	15	NA	TRBJ1-5	CATNAGQGAGQPQHF	TGTGCCACCAATGCAGGACAGGGGGCTGGTCAGCCCCAGCATTTT
NA	TRBV12-5	14	NA	TRBJ2-1	CASAGEGSINEQFF	TGTGCTAGCGCTGGAGAGGGCTCCATCAATGAGCAGTTCTTC
TRBD1	TRBV19	13	NA	TRBJ2-1	CASIPTGSNEQFF	TGTGCCAGTATTCCGACAGGGAGCAATGAGCAGTTCTTC
NA	TRBV2	15	NA	TRBJ1-2	CASSEQVFGSYGYTF	TGTGCCAGCAGTGAACAAGTATTTGGATCCTATGGCTACACCTTC
NA	TRBV5-4	15	NA	TRBJ1-1	CASSSRGPKNTEAFF	TGTGCCAGCAGCTCAAGGGGACCGAAGAACACTGAAGCTTTCTTT
NA	TRBV4-3	13	NA	TRBJ1-4	CASSQVGWEKLFF	TGCGCCAGCAGCCAAGTGGGGTGGGAAAAACTGTTTTTT
NA	TRBV2	15	NA	TRBJ2-3	CASTRRTSSTDTQYF	TGTGCCAGCACTCGGCGTACCTCTAGCACAGATACGCAGTATTTT
NA	TRBV4-3	15	NA	TRBJ2-1	CASSRVPEAYNEQFF	TGCGCCAGCAGCCGGGTCCCGGAGGCCTACAATGAGCAGTTCTTC
TRBD2	TRBV5-1	15	NA	TRBJ2-7	CASSLLAGGDYEQYF	TGCGCCAGCAGCTTGCTAGCGGGGGGTGACTACGAGCAGTACTTC
NA	TRBV5-1	14	NA	TRBJ2-7	CASSLGQVDYEQYF	TGCGCCAGCAGCTTGGGACAGGTAGACTACGAGCAGTACTTC
TRBD2	TRBV4-1	12	few	TRBJ2-1	CASSQDGTREIF	TGCGCCAGCAGCCAAGACGGGACTAGGGAAATCTTC
TRBD1	TRBV7-7	15	NA	TRBJ2-7	CASSLRQGTSYEQYF	TGTGCCAGCAGCTTACGACAGGGAACTTCCTACGAGCAGTACTTC
TRBD2	TRBV2	19	NA	TRBJ2-1	CANSDPGLAGDLSRGEQFF	TGTGCCAACTCAGATCCGGGACTAGCGGGAGATTTGAGCAGGGGTGAGCAGTTCTTC
TRBD2	TRBV5-6	15	once	TRBJ2-7	CASSAPSGGIYEQYF	TGTGCCAGCAGCGCGCCTAGCGGGGGGATCTACGAGCAGTACTTC
NA	TRBV20-1	11	NA	TRBJ1-1	CSASKPREAFF	TGCAGTGCTAGCAAGCCAAGGGAAGCTTTCTTT
TRBD2	TRBV7-2	16	NA	TRBJ2-5	CASSLGGLAGQETQYF	TGTGCCAGCAGCCTCGGTGGACTAGCGGGCCAAGAGACCCAGTACTTC
NA	TRBV5-5	14	few	TRBJ2-7	CASSLLWGSYEQYF	TGTGCCAGCAGCTTGCTTTGGGGCTCCTACGAGCAGTACTTC
NA	TRBV18	15	few	TRBJ1-6	CASSPTDSSGSPLHF	TGTGCCAGCTCACCGACAGACAGTTCTGGATCACCCCTCCACTTT
TRBD2	TRBV30	16	NA	TRBJ2-7	CAWSVLAGLGVGEQYF	TGTGCCTGGAGTGTACTAGCGGGCCTCGGTGTGGGGGAGCAGTACTTC
TRBD1	TRBV27	15	NA	TRBJ2-1	CASGTGGNIVGEQFF	TGTGCCAGCGGGACAGGGGGCAATATAGTGGGTGAGCAGTTCTTC
NA	TRBV19	13	NA	TRBJ1-4	CASSPPGGGKLFF	TGTGCCAGTAGCCCGCCGGGGGGTGGAAAACTGTTTTTT
NA	TRBV6-1	13	NA	TRBJ2-7	CASGGDLNYEQYF	TGTGCCAGCGGGGGCGACCTGAACTACGAGCAGTACTTC
NA	TRBV7-9	13	once	TRBJ2-2	CASSLYATGELFF	TGTGCCAGCAGCTTATACGCCACCGGGGAGCTGTTTTTT
NA	TRBV4-3	14	NA	TRBJ2-1	CASSQVPGRNEQFF	TGCGCCAGCAGCCAAGTGCCAGGTCGCAATGAGCAGTTCTTC
NA	TRBV5-1	13	few	TRBJ1-3	CASSEQGGNTIYF	TGCGCCAGCAGTGAACAGGGTGGAAACACCATATATTTT
NA	TRBV19	13	NA	TRBJ2-5	CASSMETLETQYF	TGTGCCAGTAGTATGGAAACACTAGAGACCCAGTACTTC
TRBD1	TRBV30	12	NA	TRBJ1-4	CAWSGQGEKLFF	TGTGCCTGGAGTGGACAGGGGGAAAAACTGTTTTTT
TRBD1	TRBV10-3	16	NA	TRBJ2-5	CAISEFGTEYQETQYF	TGTGCCATCAGTGAGTTCGGGACAGAGTACCAAGAGACCCAGTACTTC
TRBD2	TRBV11-3	13	few	TRBJ2-1	CASSFEREGEQFF	TGTGCCAGCAGCTTCGAACGGGAGGGGGAGCAGTTCTTC
TRBD2	TRBV11-2	15	NA	TRBJ2-1	CASTQRGGSYNEQFF	TGTGCCAGCACCCAGCGGGGAGGTTCCTACAATGAGCAGTTCTTC
TRBD1	TRBV19	14	few	TRBJ2-1	CASWDRGSVNEQFF	TGTGCCAGTTGGGACAGGGGGTCCGTAAATGAGCAGTTCTTC
NA	TRBV7-2	15	few	TRBJ1-4	CASSTRAGTAEKLFF	TGTGCCAGCAGCACAAGGGCAGGGACGGCAGAAAAACTGTTTTTT
TRBD2	TRBV7-2	11	NA	TRBJ2-7	CASTTGGEQYF	TGTGCCAGCACCACGGGGGGCGAGCAGTACTTC
TRBD2	TRBV2	15	NA	TRBJ2-1	CASSTGTSPGNEQFF	TGTGCCAGCAGTACCGGGACTAGCCCTGGCAATGAGCAGTTCTTC
NA	TRBV6-7	19	NA	TRBJ2-7	CASSSTMEGHARDPYEQYF	TGTGCCAGCAGCTCTACAATGGAAGGACACGCTAGGGACCCCTACGAGCAGTACTTC
TRBD2	TRBV7-3	16	once	TRBJ2-1	CASSARLAGGPDEQFF	TGTGCCAGCAGCGCCCGACTAGCGGGAGGGCCGGATGAGCAGTTCTTC
NA	TRBV6-5	13	NA	TRBJ1-5	CASGGYGNQPQHF	TGTGCCAGCGGGGGGTATGGCAATCAGCCCCAGCATTTT
TRBD2	TRBV11-2	16	NA	TRBJ2-2	CASSLRGGELTGELFF	TGTGCCAGCAGCTTACGCGGGGGAGAGTTAACCGGGGAGCTGTTTTTT
TRBD1	TRBV19	14	NA	TRBJ1-4	CASSRGQGNEKLFF	TGTGCCAGTAGTAGGGGACAGGGGAATGAAAAACTGTTTTTT
TRBD2	TRBV9	14	NA	TRBJ2-1	CASSVVAGGDEQFF	TGTGCCAGCAGCGTAGTAGCGGGGGGCGACGAGCAGTTCTTC
NA	TRBV28	14	NA	TRBJ1-2	CASVSELVANGYTF	TGTGCCAGCGTGAGCGAATTGGTTGCCAATGGCTACACCTTC
TRBD1	TRBV5-1	16	once	TRBJ1-1	CASSFRAGGEGTEAFF	TGCGCCAGCAGCTTTAGGGCAGGGGGCGAGGGCACTGAAGCTTTCTTT
NA	TRBV9	15	NA	TRBJ1-3	CASSVDDVSGNTIYF	TGTGCCAGCAGCGTAGATGACGTCTCTGGAAACACCATATATTTT
TRBD1	TRBV7-9	15	NA	TRBJ2-2	CASSWGQGQTGELFF	TGTGCCAGCAGCTGGGGACAGGGTCAGACCGGGGAGCTGTTTTTT
NA	TRBV19	14	NA	TRBJ2-6	CAPFGGPGANVLTF	TGTGCCCCCTTTGGGGGACCTGGGGCCAACGTCCTGACTTTC